This TCR beta chain was obtained from a study of technical replicates of blood from several donors. Sequenced by immunoSEQ multiplex PCR; TCRdb stores in-frame clones only, minus some. The sample contains 55,000 to 75,000 clones, 91% of which appear only once. This CDR3 has 14 amino acids. V lost 5 bases and J 6 bases, leaving 11 bases between the germline ends. Germline lookup yields CDR1 SEHNR and CDR2 FQNEAQ (reference sequence). Specimen: PBMCs. The chain is built from TRBV7-9 and TRBJ1-6; the D is unclear. The sequence was obtained from a human donor in good health. Some clones in this sample may be carry-over from other donors' samples. The CDR3 nucleotides are TGTGCCAGCAGCCGGGTCTCGGGTAATTCACCCCTCCACTTT. As protein: CASSRVSGNSPLHF.